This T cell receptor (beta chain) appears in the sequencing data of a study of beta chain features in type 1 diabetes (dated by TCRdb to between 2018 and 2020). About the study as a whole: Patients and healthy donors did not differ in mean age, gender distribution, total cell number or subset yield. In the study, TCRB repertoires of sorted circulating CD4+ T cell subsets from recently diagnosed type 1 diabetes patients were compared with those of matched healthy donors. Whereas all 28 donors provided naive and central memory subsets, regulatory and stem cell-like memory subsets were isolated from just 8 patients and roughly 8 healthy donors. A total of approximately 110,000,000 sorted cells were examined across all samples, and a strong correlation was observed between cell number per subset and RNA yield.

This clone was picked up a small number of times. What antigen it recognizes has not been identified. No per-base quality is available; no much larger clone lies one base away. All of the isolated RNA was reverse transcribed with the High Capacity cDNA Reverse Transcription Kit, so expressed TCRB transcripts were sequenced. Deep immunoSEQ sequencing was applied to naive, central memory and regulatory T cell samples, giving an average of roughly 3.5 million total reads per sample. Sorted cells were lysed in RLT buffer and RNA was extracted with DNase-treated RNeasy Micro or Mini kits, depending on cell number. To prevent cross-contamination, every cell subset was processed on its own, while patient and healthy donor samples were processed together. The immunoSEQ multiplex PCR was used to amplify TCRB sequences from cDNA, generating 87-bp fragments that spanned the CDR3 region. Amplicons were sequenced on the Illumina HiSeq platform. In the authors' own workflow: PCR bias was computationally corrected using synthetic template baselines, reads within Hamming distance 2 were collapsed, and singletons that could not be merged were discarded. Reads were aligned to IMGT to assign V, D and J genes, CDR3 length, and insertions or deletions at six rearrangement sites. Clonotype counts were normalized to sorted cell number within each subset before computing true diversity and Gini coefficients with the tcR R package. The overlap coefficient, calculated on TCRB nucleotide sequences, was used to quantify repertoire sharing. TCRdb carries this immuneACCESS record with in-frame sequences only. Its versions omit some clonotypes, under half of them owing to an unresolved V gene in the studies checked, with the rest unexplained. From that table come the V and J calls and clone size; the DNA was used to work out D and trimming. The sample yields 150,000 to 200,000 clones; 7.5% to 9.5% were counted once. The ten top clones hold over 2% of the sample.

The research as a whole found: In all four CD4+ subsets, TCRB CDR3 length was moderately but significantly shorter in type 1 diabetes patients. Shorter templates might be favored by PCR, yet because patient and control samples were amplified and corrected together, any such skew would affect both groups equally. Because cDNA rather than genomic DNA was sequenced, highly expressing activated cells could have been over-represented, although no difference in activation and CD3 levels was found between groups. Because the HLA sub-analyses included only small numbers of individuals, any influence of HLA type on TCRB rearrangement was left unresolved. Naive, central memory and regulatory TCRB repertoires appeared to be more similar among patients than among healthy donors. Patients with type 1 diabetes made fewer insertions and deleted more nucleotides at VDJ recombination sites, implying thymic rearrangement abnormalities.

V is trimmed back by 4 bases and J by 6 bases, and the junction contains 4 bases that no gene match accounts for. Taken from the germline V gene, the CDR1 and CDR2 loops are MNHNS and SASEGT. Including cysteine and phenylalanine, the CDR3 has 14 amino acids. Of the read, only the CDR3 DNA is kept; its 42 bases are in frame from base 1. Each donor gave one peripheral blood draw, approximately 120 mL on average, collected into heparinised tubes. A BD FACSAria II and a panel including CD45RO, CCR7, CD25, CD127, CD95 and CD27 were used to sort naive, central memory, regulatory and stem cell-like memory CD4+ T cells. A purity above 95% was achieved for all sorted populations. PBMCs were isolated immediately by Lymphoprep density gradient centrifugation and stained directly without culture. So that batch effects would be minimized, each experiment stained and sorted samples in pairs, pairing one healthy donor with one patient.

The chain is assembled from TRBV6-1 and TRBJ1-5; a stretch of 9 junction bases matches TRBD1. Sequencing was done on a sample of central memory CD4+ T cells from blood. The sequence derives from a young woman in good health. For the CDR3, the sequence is CASSGQGVFQPQHF. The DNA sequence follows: TGTGCCAGCAGTGGACAGGGGGTATTTCAGCCCCAGCATTTT.